The 30 T cell receptor beta chains reported below all come from one sample, sequenced in a study of CD8 T cells in Susac syndrome. After extraction with the RNeasy kit, about 0.5 to 1 ug of the RNA was reverse transcribed using random hexamers. MiXCR was run by TCRdb on the immunoSEQ multiplex PCR reads, yielding one entry per CDR3 protein. The sample has approximately 77,000 distinct CDR3 sequences, approximately 94% seen once. The specimen sequenced was CD4+ T cells from PBMCs. These receptors were collected from a human donor with Susac syndrome.

The J gene is TRBJ1-2, the V gene TRBV6-5; D is uncertain. CDR3 length: 16 amino acids. V gave up 1 base and J gave up 4 bases, with 16 bases separating them. From germline, CDR1 is MNHEY and CDR2 SVGAGI. Written as DNA, the CDR3 is TGTGCCAGCAGTTACTGGGCGGGCCCGACCCTCTATGGCTACACCTTC. It is translated as CASSYWAGPTLYGYTF.

The DNA for the CDR3 is TGTGCCAGCAGCCAAGATCGCCTTCCAACGAACACCGGGGAGCTGTTTTTT. This codes for CASSQDRLPTNTGELFF. The gene calls are TRBV3-1 and TRBJ2-2, with D uncertain. The CDR3 sequence is 17 residues long. Germline CDR1 reads LGHDT; CDR2 reads YNNKEL (reference sequence). The V end lost 0 bases, the J end lost 0 bases, and 11 bases lay between the germline ends.

The table lists this clonotype with a count of one. V and J are TRBV20-1 and TRBJ2-5; 7 positions agree with TRBD2. This CDR3 contains 15 residues. Germline V CDR1 and CDR2: DFQATT, SNEGSKA (reference sequence). J was trimmed by 5 bases and V by 6 bases; bases with no gene match: 15. The CDR3 bases are TGCAGTGCGCCAGCCGGGGGGAGGCCCGGGGAGACCCAGTACTTC. It specifies CSAPAGGRPGETQYF.

This sequence joins TRBV9 and TRBJ2-2; possible D gene TRBD2, 5 bases. V was clipped by 0 bases and J by 3 bases, with 9 bases between them. Per the germline V gene, CDR1 is SGDLS and CDR2 is YYNGEE. The CDR3 covers 15 residues. In DNA, the CDR3 is TGTGCCAGCAGCGTAGGCCCCGGGGACACCGGGGAGCTGTTTTTT. Translation gives CASSVGPGDTGELFF.

In DNA form, the CDR3 reads TGTGCCACCAGTTCTAGCGGAGACCTCAGATGGGGCCAGTACTTC. The encoded protein is CATSSSGDLRWGQYF. J is TRBJ2-5 and V is TRBV24-1; 7 nucleotides agree with TRBD2. Germline values: CDR1 KGHDR, CDR2 SFDVKD. The junction had 16 bases not matched to a gene; V was cut back by 6 bases and J by 10 bases. CDR3 length: 15 residues.

The DNA for the CDR3 is TGCAGTGCTCCCAAGATACCGGGACAGGTTACTCAGCCCCAGCATTTT. It specifies CSAPKIPGQVTQPQHF. The chain employs TRBV20-1 and TRBJ1-5; 8 bases are a match to TRBD1. V was pared by 5 bases and J by 6 bases, with 15 bases of the junction left unmatched. Per the germline V gene, CDR1 is DFQATT and CDR2 is SNEGSKA (reference sequence). CDR3 length: 16 residues.

V usage is TRBV20-1 and J usage is TRBJ2-1; 13 bases match TRBD2. Unmatched junction bases numbered 4, after V lost 5 bases and J lost 3 bases. The CDR3 runs 15 residues. The germline gives CDR1 DFQATT, CDR2 SNEGSKA (reference sequence). CDR3: CSAGGTSGDYNEQFF. The CDR3 DNA follows: TGCAGTGCTGGCGGGACTAGCGGGGACTACAATGAGCAGTTCTTC.

The gene calls are TRBV19 and TRBJ2-7; no firm D call. Germline V gives CDR1 LNHDA, CDR2 SQIVND (reference sequence). This CDR3 spans 9 amino acids. Trimming took 11 bases from V and 6 from J, leaving 8 bases between them. CDR3 sequence (DNA): TGTGCCGGTCGAAGCGAGCAGTACTTC. Amino acid sequence: CAGRSEQYF. The full variable domain, rest sourced from reference TRBV19 and TRBJ2-7, is DGGITQSPKYLFRKEGQNVTLSCEQNLNHDAMYWYRQDPGQGLRLIYYSQIVNDFQKGDIAEGYSVSREKKESFPLTVTSAQKNPTAFYLCAGRSEQYFGPGTRLTVT.

The V and J genes are TRBV5-1 and TRBJ2-7; 7 positions match TRBD1. Trimming removed 5 bases from V and 2 bases from J; junction bases left unmatched: 13. Germline CDR1 reads SGHRS; CDR2 reads YFSETQ. This CDR3 spans 16 amino acids. The CDR3 sequence is CASRPAVGTVAYEQYF. The CDR3 nucleotides read TGCGCCAGCAGACCGGCCGTGGGGACAGTGGCCTACGAGCAGTACTTC.

V gene TRBV12-3 or TRBV12-4 combines with J gene TRBJ1-2, with unresolved D. The V end lost 3 bases, the J end lost 3 bases, and 11 bases lay between the germline ends. The CDR3 has 14 residues. CDR3 nucleotides: TGTGCCAGCAGTTTTGACGGGTCGGACTATGGCTACACCTTC. Translated: CASSFDGSDYGYTF.

The chain links TRBV7-9 to TRBJ2-3; D may be TRBD1 (6 bases). The CDR3 sequence is 14 residues long. Germline values: CDR1 SEHNR, CDR2 FQNEAQ (reference sequence). The ends were cut back, 4 bases at V and 3 bases at J, with 11 bases in the middle. Here the CDR3 DNA reads TGTGCCAGCAGCTCCTCGGGACATACAGATACGCAGTATTTT. Translation gives CASSSSGHTDTQYF.

This sequence joins TRBV12-3 or TRBV12-4 and TRBJ2-3; perhaps D is TRBD1 or TRBD2 (6 bases each). V was pared by 6 bases and J by 2 bases, with 18 bases between. The CDR3 has 16 residues. Written as DNA, the CDR3 is TGTGCCAGCAGCCGTGATTACGGGGGCTCCACAGATACGCAGTATTTT. Translation: CASSRDYGGSTDTQYF.

The chain couples TRBV11-2 to TRBJ2-2; TRBD1 is a possible D gene (5 bases). Germline V gene lookup returns CDR1 SGHAT and CDR2 FQNNGV. This CDR3 spans 15 amino acids. V was pared by 2 bases and J by 1 base, with 8 bases between. CDR3 residues: CASSLLTGNTGELFF. CDR3 coding DNA: TGTGCCAGCAGCTTACTTACAGGGAACACCGGGGAGCTGTTTTTT.

The rearrangement joins TRBV20-1 to TRBJ2-1, with 9 bases aligning to TRBD2. Germline V CDR1 and CDR2: DFQATT, SNEGSKA (reference sequence). The CDR3 length is 16 residues. The V and J ends lost 0 bases and 7 bases, in that order; junction bases with no gene match: 10. CDR3 sequence (DNA): TGCAGTGCTAGAGAAGGGGTAGCGGGAGTAAGAAATGAGCAGTTCTTC. It specifies CSAREGVAGVRNEQFF.

This clonotype appeared once. The chain has TRBV20-1 and TRBJ2-3; 7 positions match TRBD2. Germline V CDR1 and CDR2: DFQATT, SNEGSKA (reference sequence). CDR3 size: 15 residues. J lost 3 bases, V lost 6 bases, and 12 bases had no gene match. CDR3 amino acids: CSAGGRPRGTDTQYF. The CDR3 nucleotides read TGCAGTGCCGGCGGGAGACCCCGGGGGACAGATACGCAGTATTTT.

This chain uses TRBV18 with TRBJ2-3, with a possible D match to TRBD1 (6 bases). Per germline, CDR1 KGHSH and CDR2 LQKENI. The CDR3 is 16 amino acids. V lost 3 bases, J lost 2 bases, and 15 bases lay in between. As DNA, the CDR3 is TGTGCCAGCTCACCCCCGGACAGCCTTTACACAGATACGCAGTATTTT. This codes for CASSPPDSLYTDTQYF.

The V and J genes are TRBV6-1 and TRBJ2-3; 10 bases agree with TRBD2. The CDR3 extends over 18 amino acids. J was trimmed by 1 base and V by 6 bases; bases with no gene match: 13. Germline V lookup: CDR1 MNHNS, CDR2 SASEGT. CDR3 in amino acids: CASRAERGGRMGTDTQYF. DNA for the CDR3: TGTGCCAGCAGAGCTGAGCGGGGGGGGAGAATGGGCACAGATACGCAGTATTTT.

The V gene is TRBV19, the J gene TRBJ2-1; a possible D gene is TRBD2 (6 bases). The V gene's germline CDR1 is LNHDA and CDR2 SQIVND (reference sequence). Trimming shortened V by 2 bases and J by 5 bases, and 22 bases separated the two germline ends. The CDR3 is 18 amino acids. The CDR3 protein is CASSIMVWAGMGNNEQFF. DNA for the CDR3: TGTGCCAGTAGTATAATGGTTTGGGCGGGAATGGGGAACAATGAGCAGTTCTTC.

About this clonotype itself: An end of the junction differs from the germline gene, which may be a read error. The rearrangement joins TRBV3-1 to TRBJ2-2, with D perhaps assigned TRBD1 or TRBD2 (5 bases each). The germline gives CDR1 LGHDT, CDR2 YNNKEL (reference sequence). The CDR3 spans 15 residues. CDR3 DNA: TGTGCCAGCAGCCAACACCTCGCTACCCCCGGGGCGCTGTTTTTT. Amino acid sequence: CASSQHLATPGALFF. Filled out from reference TRBV3-1 and TRBJ2-2, the complete variable domain reads DTAVSQTPKYLVTQMGNDKSIKCEQNLGHDTMYWYKQDSKKFLKIMFSYNNKELIINETVPNRFSPKSPDKAHLNLHINSLELGDSAVYFCASSQHLATPGALFFGEGSRLTVL.

The chain combines TRBV2 with TRBJ1-5; 7 nucleotides agree with TRBD1. This CDR3 region has 15 residues. In germline, CDR1 is SNHLY, CDR2 FYNNEI. With V trimmed by 7 bases and J by 2 bases, 8 bases remained unmatched. This chain's CDR3 is CASTDQGGGNQPQHF. For the CDR3, the DNA is TGTGCCAGCACTGACCAGGGGGGCGGCAATCAGCCCCAGCATTTT. Full variable domain (rest looked up from reference TRBV2 and TRBJ1-5): EPEVTQTPSHQVTQMGQEVILRCVPISNHLYFYWYRQILGQKVEFLVSFYNNEISEKSEIFDDQFSVERPDGSNFTLKIRSTKLEDSAMYFCASTDQGGGNQPQHFGDGTRLSIL.

The J gene is TRBJ2-1, the V gene TRBV4-2; TRBD2 agrees at 11 bases. Germline CDR1 reads LGHNA; CDR2 reads YNFKEQ. The ends lost 4 bases at V and 6 bases at J; junction bases unmatched: 5. CDR3 length: 15 amino acids. Here the CDR3 reads CASSPVSGRANEQFF. The CDR3 bases are TGTGCCAGCAGCCCCGTTAGCGGGAGGGCCAATGAGCAGTTCTTC.

A few counts support this clonotype. The chain is built from TRBV6-2 or TRBV6-3 and TRBJ2-5; weak D call: TRBD2 (6 bases). V lost 2 bases to trimming and J lost 0 bases, with 10 bases between them. CDR1 and CDR2 from the germline V gene are MNHEY and SVGEGT. The CDR3 sequence is 15 residues long. The chain's CDR3 is CASSYPGLYQETQYF. As DNA, the CDR3 is TGTGCCAGCAGTTACCCGGGACTCTACCAAGAGACCCAGTACTTC.

The chain uses TRBV21-1 and TRBJ1-2; the tabulated D call, TRBD1, remains unverified against the DNA. TRBV21-1 is classified as a pseudogene. CDR3 size: 17 residues. The CDR3 reads CASSAWRTGGFLTGYTF. The CDR3 bases are TGTGCCAGCAGCGCCTGGAGAACAGGGGGTTTTCTGACGGGCTACACCTTC.

The chain combines TRBV4-2 with TRBJ2-3, with 8 bases matching TRBD2. The CDR3 is made up of 15 amino acids. CDR1 LGHNA and CDR2 YNFKEQ come from the germline V gene. The V and J ends lost 0 bases and 7 bases, in that order; junction bases with no gene match: 6. CDR3 sequence reads: CASSQESGSQNTQYF. CDR3 nucleotide sequence: TGTGCCAGCAGCCAAGAGAGCGGGAGCCAGAATACGCAGTATTTT.

This chain joins TRBV12-3 or TRBV12-4 and TRBJ2-1, with D tentatively TRBD2 (5 bases). V was pared by 6 bases and J by 3 bases, with 9 bases between. The CDR3 length is 13 residues. The CDR3 DNA sequence: TGTGCCAGCAGGGACGACTACTACAATGAGCAGTTCTTC. Encoded protein: CASRDDYYNEQFF.

The chain uses TRBV24-1 and TRBJ2-1; 7 bases align to TRBD1. Trimming cost V 5 bases and J 8 bases; bases outside gene matches: 11. This CDR3 is 15 amino acids long. The germline gives CDR1 KGHDR, CDR2 SFDVKD. CDR3 nucleotide sequence: TGTGCCACCAGTGGAAGGACAGGTTTAAACGATGAGCAGTTCTTC. Translated, it gives CATSGRTGLNDEQFF.

V usage is TRBV29-1 and J usage is TRBJ1-4, with D unresolved. This CDR3 spans 13 amino acids. The germline gives CDR1 SQVTM, CDR2 ANQGSEA. V shed 4 bases and J shed 8 bases, with 14 bases lying between them. This chain's CDR3 is CSVAGSPREKLFF. CDR3 coding DNA: TGCAGCGTTGCTGGGAGTCCGCGAGAAAAACTGTTTTTT.

V usage is TRBV24-1 and J usage is TRBJ2-3; TRBD2 matches at 10 bases. The trim removed 7 bases at V and 4 bases at J, leaving 4 bases unmatched. The length of the CDR3 is 14 residues. Germline CDR1 reads KGHDR; CDR2 reads SFDVKD. The CDR3 DNA sequence: TGTGCCACCAGAAGCGGGGGGGCCTCAGATACGCAGTATTTT. Amino acids: CATRSGGASDTQYF.

In its sample, this clonotype was seen a few times. V gene TRBV4-2 combines with J gene TRBJ2-1; D is uncertain. Per germline, CDR1 LGHNA and CDR2 YNFKEQ. V dropped 0 bases and J dropped 9 bases, with 3 bases sitting between them. The CDR3 loop spans 11 amino acids. This chain's CDR3 is CASSQEAEQFF. In DNA form, the CDR3 reads TGTGCCAGCAGCCAAGAGGCTGAGCAGTTCTTC.

This chain joins TRBV2 and TRBJ1-5; 7 bases align to TRBD1. There are 15 residues in the CDR3. After removal of 6 bases from V and 5 bases from J, the junction contained 10 bases not matched to a gene. Germline CDR1 is SNHLY and CDR2 is FYNNEI. CDR3 loop: CASRRDRSSDQPQHF. In DNA form, the CDR3 reads TGTGCCAGCAGGAGGGACAGATCGTCGGATCAGCCCCAGCATTTT. The variable domain in full, completed from reference TRBV2 and TRBJ1-5, reads EPEVTQTPSHQVTQMGQEVILRCVPISNHLYFYWYRQILGQKVEFLVSFYNNEISEKSEIFDDQFSVERPDGSNFTLKIRSTKLEDSAMYFCASRRDRSSDQPQHFGDGTRLSIL.